This T cell receptor beta chain was profiled in a study of blood T cell repertoires in COVID-19. The CDR3 is made up of 19 amino acids. V lost 0 bases, J lost 2 bases, and 16 bases stayed unmatched. Germline V lookup: CDR1 SGHAT, CDR2 FQNNGV. Here immunoSEQ multiplex PCR was the method, and the copy in TCRdb shows in-frame clones only, minus some. The sample has 150,000 or so clones, around 82% seen once. The V gene is TRBV11-2, the J gene TRBJ2-7; 7 bases are a match to TRBD2. Sequencing was done on a sample of peripheral blood. The receptor was isolated from a human donor in a cohort sampled during active COVID-19. The CDR3 DNA is TGTGCCAGCAGCTTAGATCGGTCTCGTATTCGGGGAGGGACCTACGAGCAGTACGTC. Translated, it gives CASSLDRSRIRGGTYEQYV.